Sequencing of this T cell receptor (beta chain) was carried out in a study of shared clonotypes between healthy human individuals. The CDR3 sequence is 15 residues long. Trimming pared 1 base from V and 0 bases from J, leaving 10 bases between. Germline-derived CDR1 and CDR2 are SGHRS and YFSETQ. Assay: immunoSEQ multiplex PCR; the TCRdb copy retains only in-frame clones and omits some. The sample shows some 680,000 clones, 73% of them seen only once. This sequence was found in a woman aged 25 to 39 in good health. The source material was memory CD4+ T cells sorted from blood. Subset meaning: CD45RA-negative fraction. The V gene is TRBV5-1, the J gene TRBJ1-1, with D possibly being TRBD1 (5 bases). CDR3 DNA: TGCGCCAGCAGCTTGCAGGGACGGGTGAACACTGAAGCTTTCTTT. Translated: CASSLQGRVNTEAFF.